This TCR beta chain is drawn from a study of neurological immune-mediated disorders. Every sequencing run produced over 190 million TCR-beta sequences that came from 15-18 subjects. TCRdb re-analysed the 5' RACE reads in MiXCR, keeping a single row per CDR3 protein. In the table there are tens of thousands of distinct CDR3 sequences, roughly 3.9% of which are singletons. This clonotype was seen at least ten times. Trimming left V 4 bases short and J 7 bases short, with 20 bases between. Germline V CDR1 and CDR2: SEHNR, FQNEAQ (reference sequence). The CDR3 extends over 16 amino acids. This chain uses TRBV7-9 with TRBJ2-4; TRBD2 is a possible D gene (7 bases). Source material: PBMCs. The receptor was derived from a man aged 25 to 45 with multiple sclerosis. For the CDR3, the DNA is TGTGCCAGCAGCTCGATCGGGGGGCCTTCCCTTAACATTCAGTACTTC. The encoded protein is CASSSIGGPSLNIQYF.